The text below deals with one T cell receptor beta chain. These data are taken from a study of shared clonotypes between healthy human individuals. The CDR3 has 16 residues. V gave up 2 bases and J gave up 0 bases; unmatched junction bases: 3. Germline V gene data show CDR1 as MNHEY and CDR2 as SMNVEV (reference sequence). Naive-designated CD8 cells lacked CD45RO, were positively enriched for CCR7, and omitted terminally differentiated effector memory CD45RA+ cells. Researchers ran the assay at a deep level. Only in-frame clones appear in the TCRdb table, and some are missing; sequencing was by immunoSEQ multiplex PCR. Altogether about 1,800,000 clones are present, about 95% being singletons, with the ten largest covering more than 0.9%.

The source of this sequence is a man between 18 and 29 years old in good health. Sequenced: naive CD8+ T cells sorted from blood. The gene calls are TRBV27 and TRBJ2-1; 8 nucleotides align to TRBD2. CDR3 bases: TGTGCCAGCAGTTTAGATAGCGGGGCCTCCTACAATGAGCAGTTCTTC. Translating gives CASSLDSGASYNEQFF.